This TCR beta chain was profiled in a study of T cell changes during pregnancy in multiple sclerosis. Profiling relied on immunoSEQ multiplex PCR, and the TCRdb table lists in-frame clones only, not all of them. The sample lists about 38,000 clones, 80% to 95% seen once, with under 0.4% in the top ten. The V gene lost 3 bases and the J gene lost 0 bases, with 12 bases spanning the gap. The length of the CDR3 is 15 residues. Per the germline V gene, CDR1 is SNHLY and CDR2 is FYNNEI. Specimen: CD4+ T cells from peripheral blood mononuclear cells, collected after pregnancy. The V call is TRBV2, the J call TRBJ2-7, with D perhaps TRBD2 (6 bases). The TCR sequence derives from a female donor in good health, enrolled as a control in a pregnancy study. The CDR3: CASSDVFSGSYEQYF. The CDR3 nucleotides read TGTGCCAGCAGTGATGTGTTTAGCGGCTCCTACGAGCAGTACTTC.